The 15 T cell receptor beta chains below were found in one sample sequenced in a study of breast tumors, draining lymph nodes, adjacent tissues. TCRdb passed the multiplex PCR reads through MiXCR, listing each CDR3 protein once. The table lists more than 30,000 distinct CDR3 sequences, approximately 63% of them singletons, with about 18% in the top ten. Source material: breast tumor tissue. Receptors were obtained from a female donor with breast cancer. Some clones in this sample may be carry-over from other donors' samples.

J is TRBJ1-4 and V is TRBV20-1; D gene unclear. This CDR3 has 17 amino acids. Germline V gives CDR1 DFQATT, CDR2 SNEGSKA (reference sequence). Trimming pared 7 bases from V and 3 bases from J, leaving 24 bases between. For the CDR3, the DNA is TGCAGTGTTGCAGAAAGGTTACTCCCTGGGGCTAATGAAAAACTGTTTTTT. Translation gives CSVAERLLPGANEKLFF.

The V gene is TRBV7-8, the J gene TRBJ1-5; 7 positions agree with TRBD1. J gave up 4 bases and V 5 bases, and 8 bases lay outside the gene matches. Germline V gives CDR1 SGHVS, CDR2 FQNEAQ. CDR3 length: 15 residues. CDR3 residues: CASSAGQARNQPQHF. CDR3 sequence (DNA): TGTGCCAGCAGCGCAGGACAGGCTCGGAATCAGCCCCAGCATTTT.

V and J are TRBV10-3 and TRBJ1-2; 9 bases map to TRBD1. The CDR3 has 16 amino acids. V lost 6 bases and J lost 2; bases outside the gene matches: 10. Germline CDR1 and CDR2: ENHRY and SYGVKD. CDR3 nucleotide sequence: TGTGCCATCAGGTCGGACAGGGGAAATTCGAACTATGGCTACACCTTC. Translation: CAIRSDRGNSNYGYTF.

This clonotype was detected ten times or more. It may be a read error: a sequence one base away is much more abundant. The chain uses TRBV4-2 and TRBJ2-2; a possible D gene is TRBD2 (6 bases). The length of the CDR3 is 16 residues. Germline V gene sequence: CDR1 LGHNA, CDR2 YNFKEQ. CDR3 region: CASRHETGANTGGLFF. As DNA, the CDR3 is TGTGCCAGCAGACACGAGACCGGGGCGAACACCGGGGGGCTGTTTTTT.

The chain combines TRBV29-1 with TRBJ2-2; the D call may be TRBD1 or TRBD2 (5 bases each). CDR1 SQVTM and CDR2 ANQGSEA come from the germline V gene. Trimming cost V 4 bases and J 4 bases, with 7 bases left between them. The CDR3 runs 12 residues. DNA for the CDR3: TGCAGCGTTGCGGGGACCACCGGGGAGCTGTTTTTT. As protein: CSVAGTTGELFF.

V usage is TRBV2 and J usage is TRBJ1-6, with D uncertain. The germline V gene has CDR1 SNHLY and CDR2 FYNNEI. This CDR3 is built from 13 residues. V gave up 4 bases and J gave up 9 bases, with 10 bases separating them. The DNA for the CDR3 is TGTGCCAGCAGTGTAGAGGTCGGTTCACCCCTCCACTTT. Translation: CASSVEVGSPLHF.

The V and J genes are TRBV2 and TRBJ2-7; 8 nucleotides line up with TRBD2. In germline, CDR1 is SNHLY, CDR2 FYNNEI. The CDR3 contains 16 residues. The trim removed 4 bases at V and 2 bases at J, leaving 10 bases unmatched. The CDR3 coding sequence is TGTGCCAGCAGTGGGGTACTAGCGGTAAATACCTACGAGCAGTACTTC. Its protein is CASSGVLAVNTYEQYF.

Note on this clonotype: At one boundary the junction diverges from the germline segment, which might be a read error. The CDR3 sequence is CSARAETFTYERYF. CDR3 nucleotide sequence: TGCAGTGCTAGAGCCGAGACTTTCACCTACGAGCGGTACTTC. The chain links TRBV20-1 to TRBJ2-7; no reliable D call. The length of the CDR3 is 14 residues. Germline CDR1 DFQATT, CDR2 SNEGSKA (reference sequence).

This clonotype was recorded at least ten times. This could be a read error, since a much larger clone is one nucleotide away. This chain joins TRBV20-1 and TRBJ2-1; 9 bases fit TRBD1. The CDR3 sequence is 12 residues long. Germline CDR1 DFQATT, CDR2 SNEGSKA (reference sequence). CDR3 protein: CRLDRGNNEPFF. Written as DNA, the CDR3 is TGCAGATTGGACAGGGGAAACAATGAGCCGTTCTTC.

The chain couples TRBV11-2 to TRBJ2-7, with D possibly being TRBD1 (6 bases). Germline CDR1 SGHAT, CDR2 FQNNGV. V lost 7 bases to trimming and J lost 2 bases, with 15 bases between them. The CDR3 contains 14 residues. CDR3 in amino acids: CASNPSDRTYEQYF. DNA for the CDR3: TGTGCCAGCAACCCGTCGGACAGAACCTACGAGCAGTACTTC.

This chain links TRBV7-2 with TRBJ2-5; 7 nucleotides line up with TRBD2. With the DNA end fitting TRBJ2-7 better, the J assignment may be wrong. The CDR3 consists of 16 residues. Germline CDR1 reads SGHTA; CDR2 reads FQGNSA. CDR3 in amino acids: CASSLAGEEGFHEQYF. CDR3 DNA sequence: TGTGCCAGCAGCTTGGCGGGAGAGGAGGGGTTCCACGAGCAGTACTTC.

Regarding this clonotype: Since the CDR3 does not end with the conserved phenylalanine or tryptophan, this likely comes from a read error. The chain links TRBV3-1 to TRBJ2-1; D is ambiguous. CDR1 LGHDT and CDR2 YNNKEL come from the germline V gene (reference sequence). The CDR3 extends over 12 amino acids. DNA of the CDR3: TGCGCCAGCAGCCAAGGGTGGAATGAGCAGTTCTCC. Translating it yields CASSQGWNEQFS.

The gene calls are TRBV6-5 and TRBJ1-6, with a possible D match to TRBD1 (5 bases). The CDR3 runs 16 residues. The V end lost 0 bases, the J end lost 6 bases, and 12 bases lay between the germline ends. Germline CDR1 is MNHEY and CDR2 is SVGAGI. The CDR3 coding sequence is TGTGCCAGCAGTTACTCCCCACCAAGGGGTAATTCACCCCTCCACTTT. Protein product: CASSYSPPRGNSPLHF.

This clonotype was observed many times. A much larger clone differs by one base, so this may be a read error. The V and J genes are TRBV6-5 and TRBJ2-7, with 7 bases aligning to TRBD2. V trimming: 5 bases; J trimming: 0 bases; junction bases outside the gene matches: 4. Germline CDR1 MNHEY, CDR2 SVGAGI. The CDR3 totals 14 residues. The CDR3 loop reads CASSGGGGSYEQYF. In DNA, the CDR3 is TGTGCCAGCAGTGGGGGGGGGGGCTCCTACGAGCAGTACTTC.

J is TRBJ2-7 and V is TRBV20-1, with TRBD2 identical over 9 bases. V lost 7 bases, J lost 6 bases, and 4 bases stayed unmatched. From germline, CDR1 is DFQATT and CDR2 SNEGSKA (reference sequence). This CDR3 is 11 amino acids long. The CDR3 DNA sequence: TGCAGTGTGGCGGGGGGGCGCGAGCAGTACTTC. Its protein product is CSVAGGREQYF.